Below, 13 T cell receptor beta chains from the same sample are listed, as sequenced in a study of T cell responses to AZD1222 COVID-19 vaccine. Method: immunoSEQ multiplex PCR; TCRdb's copy keeps in-frame clones and lacks some. In the table there are roughly 99,000 clones, around 91% of which are singletons. Sequences were derived from peripheral blood, sampled on day 0 of AZD1222 vaccination. Receptor source: an adult in good health.

This rearrangement joins TRBV18 to TRBJ2-1, with 7 nucleotides matching TRBD2. Per germline, CDR1 KGHSH and CDR2 LQKENI. This CDR3 comprises 20 residues. V shed 1 base and J 4 bases; nucleotides not matched to a gene: 19. DNA of the CDR3: TGTGCCAGCTCACCACGTTCCAGCGGGGTTGTTGGAGGCGGGTACAATGAGCAGTTCTTC. Protein product: CASSPRSSGVVGGGYNEQFF. The variable domain in full, with the rest retrieved from reference TRBV18 and TRBJ2-1, is NAGVMQNPRHLVRRRGQEARLRCSPMKGHSHVYWYRQLPEEGLKFMVYLQKENIIDESGMPKERFSAEFPKEGPSILRIQQVVRGDSAAYFCASSPRSSGVVGGGYNEQFFGPGTRLTVL.

This clone was recorded once. The chain has TRBV5-1 and TRBJ2-7, with TRBD1 matching over 7 bases. CDR3 length: 12 residues. CDR1 SGHRS and CDR2 YFSETQ come from the germline V gene. The V and J ends lost 4 bases and 3 bases, in that order; junction bases with no gene match: 1. CDR3 DNA sequence: TGCGCCAGCAGCCGGGACAGCTACGAGCAGTACTTC. Translating it yields CASSRDSYEQYF.

This clone occurred a few times. This sequence joins TRBV27 and TRBJ2-1, with 8 bases that match TRBD2. J gave up 2 bases and V 7 bases, and 4 bases lay outside the gene matches. Germline V lookup: CDR1 MNHEY, CDR2 SMNVEV (reference sequence). CDR3 length: 14 amino acids. Here the CDR3 reads CASKSGLAYNEQFF. For the CDR3, the DNA is TGTGCCAGCAAATCGGGACTAGCCTACAATGAGCAGTTCTTC.

This clone appeared a few times. V and J are TRBV27 and TRBJ1-4; D may be TRBD1 (6 bases). Per germline, CDR1 MNHEY and CDR2 SMNVEV (reference sequence). The CDR3 loop spans 14 amino acids. V lost 3 bases, J lost 5 bases, and 10 bases lay in between. CDR3 DNA: TGTGCCAGCAGTTTTGGGACACGGAATGAAAAACTGTTTTTT. It is translated as CASSFGTRNEKLFF.

This chain links TRBV5-6 with TRBJ2-7; TRBD1 matches at 8 bases. The CDR3 length is 15 residues. V was pared by 3 bases and J by 1 base, with 6 bases of the junction left unmatched. Germline values: CDR1 SGHDT, CDR2 YYEEEE. The CDR3 DNA follows: TGTGCCAGCAGCTCGACCCGGGACAGGTCCTACGAGCAGTACTTC. Amino acids: CASSSTRDRSYEQYF.

This rearrangement joins TRBV5-4 to TRBJ1-1, with TRBD1 matching 7 bases. The CDR3 covers 14 residues. Germline trimming cut 6 bases from V and 0 bases from J; bases unmatched to any gene: 5. Germline CDR1 reads SGHNT; CDR2 reads YYREEE (reference sequence). In nucleotides, the CDR3 is TGTGCCAGCACCGACAGGGTCATGAACACTGAAGCTTTCTTT. This codes for CASTDRVMNTEAFF.

This chain links TRBV5-6 with TRBJ2-7; D not resolved. Germline V lookup: CDR1 SGHDT, CDR2 YYEEEE. The ends were cut back, 4 bases at V and 3 bases at J, with 20 bases in the middle. The CDR3 covers 16 residues. In DNA, the CDR3 is TGTGCCAGCAGCCCGCATACGTCTCCTCAATACTACGAGCAGTACTTC. Residues: CASSPHTSPQYYEQYF.

CDR3 loop: CASSGGGDEQYF. The DNA for the CDR3 is TGTGCCAGCTCTGGAGGGGGGGACGAGCAGTACTTC. The V gene is TRBV18, the J gene TRBJ2-7, with a tentative D call TRBD2 (7 bases). V was trimmed by 6 bases and J by 5 bases, leaving 11 bases between them. Germline assignment: CDR1 KGHSH and CDR2 LQKENI. The CDR3 totals 12 residues.

The chain couples TRBV6-4 to TRBJ1-2; D is possibly TRBD1 (5 bases). The CDR3 totals 15 residues. Germline values: CDR1 MRHNA, CDR2 SNTAGT. With 6 bases removed from V and 4 bases from J, the gap between germline ends came to 18 bases. CDR3 region: CASRPGGVGTYGYTF. The DNA for the CDR3 is TGTGCCAGCAGGCCCGGGGGAGTCGGTACCTATGGCTACACCTTC.

By sample share, this clone is large. The chain carries TRBV4-1 and TRBJ2-3; 9 nucleotides line up with TRBD2. There are 16 residues in the CDR3. V lost 0 bases and J lost 5; bases outside the gene matches: 6. CDR1 is MGHRA and CDR2 is YSYEKL in the germline V gene. The CDR3 loop reads CASSQEILAGIDTQYF. CDR3 DNA: TGCGCCAGCAGCCAAGAGATCCTAGCGGGGATAGATACGCAGTATTTT.

J is TRBJ1-1 and V is TRBV6-5; a weak D match, TRBD1 (5 bases). Trimming took 5 bases from V and 11 from J, leaving 15 bases between them. Germline values: CDR1 MNHEY, CDR2 SVGAGI. The CDR3 is 12 residues long. The CDR3, as DNA: TGTGCCAGCAGTCCCGCGGGGGTTTGGGCTTTCTTT. Encoded protein: CASSPAGVWAFF.

V is TRBV7-2 and J is TRBJ2-2, with 9 positions matching TRBD2. Trimming took 4 bases from V and 4 from J; bases not matched to a gene: 7. The V gene's germline CDR1 is SGHTA and CDR2 FQGNSA. This CDR3 spans 16 amino acids. Here the CDR3 reads CASSYRTSVSTGELFF. The CDR3 DNA is TGTGCCAGCAGCTACCGGACTAGCGTATCCACCGGGGAGCTGTTTTTT. The variable domain in full, with the rest retrieved from reference TRBV7-2 and TRBJ2-2, is GAGVSQSPSNKVTEKGKDVELRCDPISGHTALYWYRQSLGQGLEFLIYFQGNSAPDKSGLPSDRFSAERTGGSVSTLTIQRTQQEDSAVYLCASSYRTSVSTGELFFGEGSRLTVL.

The chain links TRBV19 to TRBJ2-2; TRBD1 matches at 7 bases. From germline, CDR1 is LNHDA and CDR2 SQIVND (reference sequence). This CDR3 region has 17 residues. With 4 bases clipped from V and 4 bases from J, the junction kept 12 bases outside the gene matches. CDR3 protein: CASSTQDRTSGTGELFF. The CDR3 nucleotides read TGTGCCAGTAGTACCCAGGACAGGACTTCTGGCACCGGGGAGCTGTTTTTT.